Sequencing of this T cell receptor beta chain was carried out in a study of cytomegalovirus exposure and HLA in healthy donors. Amplification used 60 Vbeta primers and 13 Jbeta primers. Profiling relied on immunoSEQ multiplex PCR, and the TCRdb table lists in-frame clones only, not all of them. The sample has fewer than 250,000 clones, 70% to 75% seen once; the top ten hold roughly 2.8%. The receptor's source is a woman in her 30s in good health and CMV-seropositive. The sample was PBMCs.

The CDR3 loop is CASSFSLAEAFF. The CDR3 DNA sequence: TGTGCCAGCAGTTTTTCCCTTGCGGAAGCTTTCTTT. The chain links TRBV28 to TRBJ1-1; D not certain. Deletions cut 3 bases from V and 8 bases from J, with 10 bases between. Germline CDR1 reads MDHEN; CDR2 reads SYDVKM. The CDR3 is 12 residues long.